This is a list of T cell receptor beta chains from one sample in a study of cytomegalovirus exposure and HLA in healthy donors. This table comes from immunoSEQ multiplex PCR, and its TCRdb copy is limited to in-frame clones, with some not included. The sample totals 38,000 or so clones. The material sequenced was PBMCs. The receptors shown here come from a man aged 40-49 years in good health and CMV-seropositive. Both conserved end residues are part of each CDR3. D genes are given only for firm matches.

D gene: .
J gene: TRBJ1-1
V gene: TRBV5-1
CDR3 DNA: TGCGCCAGCAGCCTAAGACAGATAGCCCACACTGAAGCTTTCTTT
CDR3 protein: CASSLRQIAHTEAFF

D gene: TRBD1
J gene: TRBJ1-3
V gene: TRBV10-3
CDR3 DNA: TGTGCCACCCAGGGGGCTGGAAACACCATATATTTT
CDR3 protein: CATQGAGNTIYF

D gene: .
J gene: TRBJ2-3
V gene: TRBV18
CDR3 DNA: TGTGCCAGCTCACCACCGGAGGGCCGGTACGATACGCAGTATTTT
CDR3 protein: CASSPPEGRYDTQYF

D gene: TRBD1
J gene: TRBJ2-7
V gene: TRBV7-7
CDR3 DNA: TGTGCTAGCAGCTTATCCCGGGACAGAGGGACCTACGAGCAGTACTTC
CDR3 protein: CASSLSRDRGTYEQYF

D gene: .
J gene: TRBJ1-5
V gene: TRBV30
CDR3 DNA: TGTGCCTGGAGTGTGTCAGGGAATCAGCCCCAGCATTTT
CDR3 protein: CAWSVSGNQPQHF

D gene: TRBD1
J gene: TRBJ2-7
V gene: TRBV7-9
CDR3 DNA: TGTGCCAGTTTAAGGTCAGACAGGGACCCCGAGCAGTACTTC
CDR3 protein: CASLRSDRDPEQYF

D gene: TRBD2
J gene: TRBJ2-7
V gene: TRBV27
CDR3 DNA: TGTGCCAGCAGTTCCCTAGCGGGAGGGGCCGAGCAGTACTTC
CDR3 protein: CASSSLAGGAEQYF

D gene: .
J gene: TRBJ2-7
V gene: TRBV10-3
CDR3 DNA: TGTGCCGCACAGGGTTCCTACGAGCAGTACTTC
CDR3 protein: CAAQGSYEQYF

D gene: .
J gene: TRBJ2-5
V gene: TRBV6-5
CDR3 DNA: TGTGCCAGCAAATCTGACGGAGGGTGGCACTTC
CDR3 protein: CASKSDGGWHF

D gene: .
J gene: TRBJ1-4
V gene: TRBV29-1
CDR3 DNA: TGCAGCGCTTCCCGGGGGATGGGTGAAAAACTGTTTTTT
CDR3 protein: CSASRGMGEKLFF

D gene: TRBD2
J gene: TRBJ2-5
V gene: TRBV19
CDR3 DNA: TGTGCCAGTAGCACTAGCGGGAGTACCCAAGAGACCCAGTACTTC
CDR3 protein: CASSTSGSTQETQYF

D gene: .
J gene: TRBJ2-5
V gene: TRBV11-3
CDR3 DNA: TGTGCCAGCAGCTTTCAGGGGACCTTGGAGACCCAGTACTTC
CDR3 protein: CASSFQGTLETQYF

D gene: TRBD2
J gene: TRBJ2-7
V gene: TRBV5-4
CDR3 DNA: TGTGCCAGCAGCTTGGCTTTCGGGGGGGCGAACTACGAGCAGTACTTC
CDR3 protein: CASSLAFGGANYEQYF

D gene: TRBD2
J gene: TRBJ2-7
V gene: TRBV30
CDR3 DNA: TGTGCCTGGAGTGACGATGAAGCTAGCGGGAGGTACGAGCAGTACTTC
CDR3 protein: CAWSDDEASGRYEQYF

D gene: .
J gene: TRBJ2-7
V gene: TRBV27
CDR3 DNA: TGTGCCAGCAGTTTAGCAGACTACGAGCAGTACTTC
CDR3 protein: CASSLADYEQYF

D gene: TRBD2
J gene: TRBJ2-5
V gene: TRBV7-9
CDR3 DNA: TGTGCCAGCAGCTCGAGCGGGACCGAGACCCAGTACTTC
CDR3 protein: CASSSSGTETQYF

D gene: .
J gene: TRBJ2-2
V gene: TRBV30
CDR3 DNA: TGTGCCTGGAGTAACGGGAACACCGGGGAGCTGTTTTTT
CDR3 protein: CAWSNGNTGELFF

D gene: .
J gene: TRBJ2-7
V gene: TRBV21-1
CDR3 DNA: TGTGCCAGCAGCAAAGAAGCCGGCCCCCCACTAGCGGGAGGGCCTGAGCAGTACTTC
CDR3 protein: CASSKEAGPPLAGGPEQYF

D gene: TRBD1
J gene: TRBJ1-5
V gene: TRBV19
CDR3 DNA: TGTGCCAGTAGGTGGACAGGAATGAATCAGCCCCAGCATTTT
CDR3 protein: CASRWTGMNQPQHF

D gene: TRBD2
J gene: TRBJ2-7
V gene: TRBV4-2
CDR3 DNA: TGTGCCAGCAGCCAAGGATCGGGGGGGAGCGACGAGCAGTACTTC
CDR3 protein: CASSQGSGGSDEQYF

D gene: TRBD1
J gene: TRBJ2-3
V gene: TRBV7-8
CDR3 DNA: TGTGCCAGCAGCTCAAGGACAGGGAGAAGAGATACGCAGTATTTT
CDR3 protein: CASSSRTGRRDTQYF

D gene: .
J gene: TRBJ2-7
V gene: TRBV18
CDR3 DNA: TGTGCCAGCTCACCCACCGCGGGGCTCTACGAGCAGTACTTC
CDR3 protein: CASSPTAGLYEQYF

D gene: .
J gene: TRBJ1-5
V gene: TRBV30
CDR3 DNA: TGTGCCTGGAGTGTAGGTCCGACTAATCAGCCCCAGCATTTT
CDR3 protein: CAWSVGPTNQPQHF

D gene: .
J gene: TRBJ1-4
V gene: TRBV7-2
CDR3 DNA: TGTGCCAGCAGCTTACCCCAGAACACCGGGGAGGAGGAAAAACTGTTTTTT
CDR3 protein: CASSLPQNTGEEEKLFF

D gene: TRBD2
J gene: TRBJ2-7
V gene: TRBV10-3
CDR3 DNA: TGTGCCATCAGTGAGGCGGGACTAGCGGGATTGCTCGGCTACGAGCAGTACTTC
CDR3 protein: CAISEAGLAGLLGYEQYF

D gene: TRBD1
J gene: TRBJ1-1
V gene: TRBV30
CDR3 DNA: TGTGCCTGGAGTAGGACAGGGTTCGGCACTGAAGCTTTCTTT
CDR3 protein: CAWSRTGFGTEAFF

D gene: .
J gene: TRBJ2-7
V gene: TRBV5-4
CDR3 DNA: TGTGCCAGCAGCTTTACCACAAACTACGAGCAGTACTTC
CDR3 protein: CASSFTTNYEQYF

D gene: TRBD2
J gene: TRBJ2-3
V gene: TRBV4-2
CDR3 DNA: TGTGCCAGCAGCCAAGATCTCGTAGCGGGAACGGGAAATACGCAGTATTTT
CDR3 protein: CASSQDLVAGTGNTQYF

D gene: .
J gene: TRBJ1-1
V gene: TRBV9
CDR3 DNA: TGTGCCAGCAGCCTGAGGCAGGGAGGCACTGAAGCTTTCTTT
CDR3 protein: CASSLRQGGTEAFF

D gene: .
J gene: TRBJ1-5
V gene: TRBV2
CDR3 DNA: TGTGCCAGCAGTGCGGGGGATCAGCCCCAGCATTTT
CDR3 protein: CASSAGDQPQHF

D gene: TRBD1
J gene: TRBJ2-1
V gene: TRBV7-9
CDR3 DNA: TGTGCCAGCAGCGGACAGGCAACCTACAATGAGCAGTTCTTC
CDR3 protein: CASSGQATYNEQFF

D gene: .
J gene: TRBJ1-1
V gene: TRBV9
CDR3 DNA: TGTGCCAGCAGCGTACAGGGGATGATGAACACTGAAGCTTTCTTT
CDR3 protein: CASSVQGMMNTEAFF

D gene: .
J gene: TRBJ2-7
V gene: TRBV6-9
CDR3 DNA: TGTGCCAGCATGAGACAGGTCGCCGAGCAGTACTTC
CDR3 protein: CASMRQVAEQYF

D gene: TRBD1
J gene: TRBJ2-1
V gene: TRBV2
CDR3 DNA: TGTGCCAGCCGTAGGACAGGCTCCTACAATGAGCAGTTCTTC
CDR3 protein: CASRRTGSYNEQFF

D gene: TRBD2
J gene: TRBJ2-5
V gene: TRBV11-2
CDR3 DNA: TGTGCCAGCACCCGAGAGGGACTAGCGATCATCCAAGAGACCCAGTACTTC
CDR3 protein: CASTREGLAIIQETQYF

D gene: TRBD2
J gene: TRBJ2-7
V gene: TRBV19
CDR3 DNA: TGTGCCAGTAGTCCAGCGGGACTAGCGGGAAGAGGTTCCTACGAGCAGTACTTC
CDR3 protein: CASSPAGLAGRGSYEQYF